The TCR beta chain described here comes from a study of neurological immune-mediated disorders. Unsorted libraries were derived from 2 million PBMCs stored at -80 C. With 6 bases clipped from V and 3 bases from J, the junction kept 4 bases outside the gene matches. The CDR3 covers 13 residues. Germline CDR1 and CDR2: SEHNR and FQNEAQ (reference sequence). 5'RACE employing 10-nucleotide random UMIs yielded the cDNA. TCRdb ran MiXCR on the 5' RACE reads and lists one entry per CDR3 protein. The repertoire has about 46,000 distinct CDR3 sequences, 10% to 13% of them found once; the top ten carry approximately 5%. Study results and limitations: Sharing of CDR3 amino acid sequences among expanded clones across subjects was absent, suggesting private repertoires in all groups.

This clonotype was picked up many times. The antigen is undetermined. V usage is TRBV7-9 and J usage is TRBJ2-5, with 7 bases matching TRBD1. Sequencing was performed on PBMCs. This sequence was found in a man aged 70-80 years with HTLV-1-associated myelopathy (HAM/TSP). CDR3 in amino acids: CASRPDREETQYF. Written as DNA, the CDR3 is TGTGCCAGCAGACCTGACAGGGAAGAGACCCAGTACTTC.